Presented here are 4 T cell receptor beta chains from one specimen sequenced in a study of cytomegalovirus exposure and HLA in healthy donors. The PCR had 60 Vbeta and 13 Jbeta primers. Only in-frame clones appear in the TCRdb table, and some are missing; sequencing was by immunoSEQ multiplex PCR. The table lists 100,000 to 150,000 clones, approximately 82% of them singletons. Sample: PBMCs. The receptors here all came from a boy younger than 10 in good health and CMV-seronegative.

The rearrangement uses TRBV18 and TRBJ1-2, with TRBD1 matching over 8 bases. This CDR3 region has 15 residues. CDR1 is KGHSH and CDR2 is LQKENI in the germline V gene. V trimming: 5 bases; J trimming: 4 bases; junction bases outside the gene matches: 9. The CDR3 is CASSKEAGGGYGYTF. CDR3 in DNA: TGTGCCAGCTCAAAAGAGGCAGGGGGCGGCTATGGCTACACCTTC.

V usage is TRBV6-5 and J usage is TRBJ1-5; 9 bases are shared with TRBD1. Germline CDR1 MNHEY, CDR2 SVGAGI. V lost 6 bases to trimming and J lost 7 bases; unmatched junction nucleotides: 7. CDR3 length: 14 amino acids. The CDR3 sequence is CASRRQGGGQPQHF. CDR3 sequence (DNA): TGTGCCAGCAGAAGACAGGGGGGTGGGCAGCCCCAGCATTTT.

This chain uses TRBV27 with TRBJ2-3, with 8 bases fitting TRBD2. This CDR3 spans 15 amino acids. Germline V gene lookup returns CDR1 MNHEY and CDR2 SMNVEV (reference sequence). J was trimmed by 1 base and V by 1 base; bases with no gene match: 1. The CDR3 DNA reads as TGTGCCAGCAGTTTATTAGCGGGGCGCACAGATACGCAGTATTTT. It specifies CASSLLAGRTDTQYF.

This sequence joins TRBV2 and TRBJ1-2, with 8 bases lining up with TRBD1. Germline V gene lookup returns CDR1 SNHLY and CDR2 FYNNEI. The ends lost 3 bases at V and 8 bases at J; junction bases unmatched: 8. This CDR3 is 14 amino acids long. The CDR3 DNA sequence: TGTGCCAGCAGTGATGGGCAGGGGGCTAAAGGCTACACCTTC. Its translation: CASSDGQGAKGYTF.